This TCR beta chain emerged from a study of blood T cell repertoires in COVID-19. In the study overall: The samples span acute and convalescent COVID-19 from the United States, Italy and Spain. PBMCs, B-cell-depleted T cells, or T cells provided the cDNA or gDNA that made up the material.

J was trimmed by 8 bases and V by 7 bases; bases with no gene match: 11. The CDR3 sequence is 14 residues long. CDR1 and CDR2 from the germline V gene are SGHRS and YFSETQ. Generated by immunoSEQ multiplex PCR, the TCRdb table keeps only in-frame clones and is missing some. In the table there are 50,000 to 60,000 clones, 70% to 90% of which are singletons. Material: peripheral blood. The rearrangement uses TRBV5-1 and TRBJ2-1, with TRBD2 matching 8 bases. The clonotype originates from a man aged 55 to 70 with acute or convalescent COVID-19. This CDR3 is CASGSPGGADEQFF. The DNA for the CDR3 is TGCGCCAGCGGTAGTCCGGGGGGGGCCGATGAGCAGTTCTTC. Drawing the rest from reference TRBV5-1 and TRBJ2-1, the complete variable domain is KAGVTQTPRYLIKTRGQQVTLSCSPISGHRSVSWYQQTPGQGLQFLFEYFSETQRNKGNFPGRFSGRQFSNSRSEMNVSTLELGDSALYLCASGSPGGADEQFFGPGTRLTVL.